The 18 T cell receptor beta chains presented below share a single source sample, sequenced in a study of blood T cell repertoires in COVID-19. The data were produced by immunoSEQ multiplex PCR, yet TCRdb's version contains in-frame clones alone and is incomplete. The sample contains around 200,000 clones, roughly 80% of which appear only once. Sequencing input: peripheral blood. These TCRs come from a human donor with acute or convalescent COVID-19. The donor label of this sample is uncertain.

V is TRBV20-1 and J is TRBJ2-1; 8 bases agree with TRBD2. This CDR3 is built from 14 residues. Germline V lookup: CDR1 DFQATT, CDR2 SNEGSKA (reference sequence). V lost 3 bases to trimming and J lost 9 bases; unmatched junction nucleotides: 10. The DNA of the CDR3 is TGCAGTGCTAGTATCGGGAGGGCCATCCCTGAGCAGTTCTTC. Its protein product is CSASIGRAIPEQFF.

This clone was seen only a few times. The chain has TRBV28 and TRBJ1-2, with 7 bases aligning to TRBD1. CDR1 is MDHEN and CDR2 is SYDVKM in the germline V gene. Losses at the gene ends were 6 bases for V and 2 bases for J; bases not matched to a gene: 6. The CDR3 extends over 14 amino acids. CDR3 nucleotide sequence: TGTGCCAGCAGCTACAGGGGAACGAACTATGGCTACACCTTC. This codes for CASSYRGTNYGYTF.

The V call is TRBV5-6, the J call TRBJ2-3; 13 bases are a match to TRBD2. CDR1 and CDR2 (germline): SGHDT, YYEEEE. The CDR3 has 18 amino acids. The V gene end was trimmed by 3 bases and the J gene end by 5 bases; junction bases not matched to a gene: 12. CDR3 region: CASSSQVRTSGGGDTQYF. CDR3 in DNA: TGTGCCAGCAGCTCCCAAGTACGCACTAGCGGGGGGGGAGATACGCAGTATTTT.

The rearrangement links TRBV6-5 to TRBJ2-7; 10 bases agree with TRBD1. The CDR3 is 15 residues long. Germline V gene sequence: CDR1 MNHEY, CDR2 SVGAGI. The J segment lost 4 bases and the V segment lost 5 bases, leaving 8 bases of the junction unmatched. Here the CDR3 reads CASSPGQGPPYEQYF. For the CDR3, the DNA is TGTGCCAGCAGTCCGGGACAGGGGCCTCCTTACGAGCAGTACTTC.

The rearrangement links TRBV5-1 to TRBJ2-7; D uncertain. Germline V gene data show CDR1 as SGHRS and CDR2 as YFSETQ. V lost 0 bases, J lost 5 bases, and 9 bases lay in between. This CDR3 has 13 residues. Here the CDR3 DNA reads TGCGCCAGCAGCTTGGTTTCGGTAAACGAGCAGTACTTC. Its protein product is CASSLVSVNEQYF.

CDR3 sequence: CASSFGQGYNQPQHF. The CDR3 nucleotides read TGTGCCAGCAGCTTTGGACAGGGCTACAATCAGCCCCAGCATTTT. V and J are TRBV7-9 and TRBJ1-5; 8 bases match TRBD1. The CDR3 extends over 15 amino acids. From germline, CDR1 is SEHNR and CDR2 FQNEAQ (reference sequence). The J segment lost 3 bases and the V segment lost 3 bases, leaving 4 bases of the junction unmatched.

Notes on this clone: At one of its ends the junction is not consistent with the germline gene, which may arise from a read error. The chain couples TRBV6-5 to TRBJ2-2; D possibly corresponds to TRBD2 (7 bases). In germline, CDR1 is MNHEY, CDR2 SVGAGI. The CDR3 has 15 residues. The CDR3 reads CASSLRGGNAGELFF. The CDR3, as DNA: TGTGCCAGCAGTTTGAGGGGGGGGAACGCCGGGGAGCTGTTTTTT.

The chain employs TRBV19 and TRBJ1-5; possibly TRBD1 for D (6 bases). CDR1 is LNHDA, CDR2 SQIVND, per germline (reference sequence). V lost 9 bases, J lost 1 base, and 19 bases lay in between. The CDR3 is 16 amino acids. CDR3 loop: CASIASNDRSNQPQHF. The CDR3 nucleotides are TGTGCCAGCATCGCCTCAAATGACAGGAGCAATCAGCCCCAGCATTTT.

The chain recombines TRBV7-2 with TRBJ1-1; D is perhaps TRBD1 (6 bases). The CDR3 runs to 14 residues. Germline CDR1 reads SGHTA; CDR2 reads FQGNSA. The V end lost 3 bases, the J end lost 1 base, and 9 bases lay between the germline ends. The CDR3 bases are TGTGCCAGCAGCTTCGGGACATCGAACACTGAAGCTTTCTTT. Amino acids: CASSFGTSNTEAFF.

The V gene is TRBV28, the J gene TRBJ1-2; D uncertain. The CDR3 consists of 12 residues. The germline V gene encodes CDR1 MDHEN and CDR2 SYDVKM. V was trimmed by 5 bases and J by 8 bases, leaving 12 bases between them. CDR3 loop: CASSIRTNGYTF. The CDR3 region has the DNA TGTGCCAGCAGTATTAGGACTAACGGCTACACCTTC.

The chain links TRBV30 to TRBJ1-4, with no clear D. Per the germline V gene, CDR1 is GTSNPN and CDR2 is SVGIG (reference sequence). Trimming removed 1 base from V and 14 bases from J, with 17 bases in between. This CDR3 comprises 13 residues. Here the CDR3 reads CAWSARSGRALFF. CDR3 DNA sequence: TGTGCCTGGAGTGCTAGGTCGGGAAGGGCGCTGTTTTTT.

As concerns this clone: Other DNA sequences in the same sample also yield this CDR3. The chain is built from TRBV9 and TRBJ1-4, with D unclear. Germline loops: CDR1 SGDLS, CDR2 YYNGEE. The CDR3 has 15 amino acids. The ends were cut back, 3 bases at V and 5 bases at J, with 14 bases in the middle. The CDR3 spells CASSDAAGLNEKLFF. For the CDR3, the DNA is TGTGCCAGCAGCGACGCCGCGGGGTTAAATGAAAAACTGTTTTTT. Using reference TRBV9 and TRBJ1-4 for the parts outside the CDR3, the full variable domain is DSGVTQTPKHLITATGQRVTLRCSPRSGDLSVYWYQQSLDQGLQFLIQYYNGEERAKGNILERFSAQQFPDLHSELNLSSLELGDSALYFCASSDAAGLNEKLFFGSGTQLSVL.

As DNA, the CDR3 is TGTGCCAGCAGCTCCCGGGCGGGACCAACCGGGGAGCTGTTTTTT. The encoded protein is CASSSRAGPTGELFF. This chain uses TRBV5-8 with TRBJ2-2; possibly TRBD2 for D (6 bases). CDR1 and CDR2 (germline): SGHTS, YDEGEE. Between the trimmed V and J ends, which lost 3 bases and 5 bases, there was a span of 14 bases. This CDR3 has 15 residues.

V and J are TRBV30 and TRBJ1-2; D unclear. The CDR3 extends over 13 amino acids. Germline CDR1 reads GTSNPN; CDR2 reads SVGIG (reference sequence). The germline V and J ends were trimmed by 5 bases and 4 bases, with 14 bases remaining between them. CDR3 in amino acids: CAWGDRESYGYTF. The CDR3 bases are TGTGCCTGGGGGGATAGGGAGTCCTATGGCTACACCTTC.

The V gene is TRBV5-1, the J gene TRBJ1-1; 7 bases fit TRBD1. Per germline, CDR1 SGHRS and CDR2 YFSETQ. The CDR3 spans 15 residues. V dropped 4 bases and J dropped 0; count of bases not matched to a gene: 6. The CDR3 here is CASSIAGTVNTEAFF. The CDR3 coding sequence is TGCGCCAGCAGCATTGCCGGGACAGTGAACACTGAAGCTTTCTTT.

V gene TRBV5-4 combines with J gene TRBJ2-3; TRBD2 agrees at 11 bases. Germline V gene data show CDR1 as SGHNT and CDR2 as YYREEE (reference sequence). V shed 4 bases and J 3 bases; nucleotides not matched to a gene: 1. The CDR3 loop spans 14 amino acids. CDR3 bases: TGTGCCAGCAGCACTAGCGGGGGAACAGATACGCAGTATTTT. It encodes CASSTSGGTDTQYF.

CDR3 DNA: TGCGCCAGCAGTGAGGGCTGGGGACACCCGAACACCGGGGAGCTGTTTTTT. The encoded protein is CASSEGWGHPNTGELFF. V and J are TRBV10-2 and TRBJ2-2; weak D call: TRBD1 (6 bases). The CDR3 covers 17 residues. Looked up from germline, CDR1 is WSHSY and CDR2 is SAAADI. With 2 bases removed from V and 0 bases from J, the gap between germline ends came to 13 bases.

This chain uses TRBV6-1 with TRBJ1-1, with TRBD1 identical over 8 bases. Trimming at V came to 2 bases and at J to 12 bases, leaving 14 bases not matched to a gene. Germline loops: CDR1 MNHNS, CDR2 SASEGT. This CDR3 comprises 15 residues. CDR3 region: CASSESGSGGSLTFF. The DNA of the CDR3 is TGTGCCAGCAGTGAAAGCGGGTCAGGGGGCTCTCTAACTTTCTTT.